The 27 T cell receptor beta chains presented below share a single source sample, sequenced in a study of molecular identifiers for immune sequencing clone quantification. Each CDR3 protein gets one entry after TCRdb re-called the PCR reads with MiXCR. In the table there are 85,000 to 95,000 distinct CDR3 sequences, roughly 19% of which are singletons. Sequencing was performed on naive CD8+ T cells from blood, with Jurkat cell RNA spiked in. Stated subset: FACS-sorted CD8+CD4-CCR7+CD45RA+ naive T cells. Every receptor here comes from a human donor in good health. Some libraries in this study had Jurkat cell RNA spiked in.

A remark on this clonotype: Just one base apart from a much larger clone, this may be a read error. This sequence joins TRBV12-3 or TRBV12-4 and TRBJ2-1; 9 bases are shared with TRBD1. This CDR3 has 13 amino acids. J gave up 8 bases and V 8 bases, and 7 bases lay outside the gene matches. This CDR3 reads CASAWTGEDEQFF. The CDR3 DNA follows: TGTGCCAGCGCCTGGACAGGGGAGGATGAGCAGTTCTTC.

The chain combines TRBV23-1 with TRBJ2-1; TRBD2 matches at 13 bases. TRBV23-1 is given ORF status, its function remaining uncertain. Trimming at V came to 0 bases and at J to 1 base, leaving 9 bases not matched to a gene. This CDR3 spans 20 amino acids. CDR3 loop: CASSQSNGTSGIHSYNEQFF. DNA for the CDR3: TGCGCCAGCAGTCAATCGAATGGGACTAGCGGGATTCATTCCTACAATGAGCAGTTCTTC.

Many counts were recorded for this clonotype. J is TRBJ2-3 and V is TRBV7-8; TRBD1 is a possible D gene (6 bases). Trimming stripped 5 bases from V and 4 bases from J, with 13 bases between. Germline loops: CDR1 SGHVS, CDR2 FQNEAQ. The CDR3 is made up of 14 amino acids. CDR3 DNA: TGTGCCAGCAGCCTACGGGACAAAGCAGATACGCAGTATTTT. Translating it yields CASSLRDKADTQYF.

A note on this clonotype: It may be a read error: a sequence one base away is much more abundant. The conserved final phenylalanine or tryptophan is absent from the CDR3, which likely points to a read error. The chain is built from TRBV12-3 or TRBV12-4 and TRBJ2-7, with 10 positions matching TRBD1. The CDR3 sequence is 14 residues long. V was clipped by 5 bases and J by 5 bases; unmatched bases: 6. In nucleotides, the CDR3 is TGTGCCAGCAGTCAAGGACAGGGGGTCCACGAGCAGTACCTC. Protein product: CASSQGQGVHEQYL.

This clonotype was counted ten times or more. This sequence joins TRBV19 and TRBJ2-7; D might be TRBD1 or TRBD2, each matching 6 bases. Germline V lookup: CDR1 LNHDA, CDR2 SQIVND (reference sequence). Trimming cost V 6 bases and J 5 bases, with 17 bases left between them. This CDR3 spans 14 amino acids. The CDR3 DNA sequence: TGTGCCAGTAGCATAACAGGGACTCCGGACGAGCAGTACTTC. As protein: CASSITGTPDEQYF.

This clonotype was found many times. The CDR3 bases are TGCGCCAGCAGTGAGCTAGGACAGGGATGGACTGAAGCTTTCTTT. Translated: CASSELGQGWTEAFF. This chain links TRBV10-2 with TRBJ1-1; 8 bases line up with TRBD1. Germline CDR1 reads WSHSY; CDR2 reads SAAADI. The CDR3 consists of 15 residues. Trimming cost V 2 bases and J 5 bases; bases outside gene matches: 7.

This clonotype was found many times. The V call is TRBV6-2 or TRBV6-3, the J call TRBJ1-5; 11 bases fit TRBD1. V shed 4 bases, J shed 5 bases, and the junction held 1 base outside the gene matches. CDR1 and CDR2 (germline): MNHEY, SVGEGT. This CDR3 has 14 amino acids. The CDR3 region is CASSWGQGDQPQHF. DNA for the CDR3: TGTGCCAGCAGTTGGGGACAGGGGGATCAGCCCCAGCATTTT.

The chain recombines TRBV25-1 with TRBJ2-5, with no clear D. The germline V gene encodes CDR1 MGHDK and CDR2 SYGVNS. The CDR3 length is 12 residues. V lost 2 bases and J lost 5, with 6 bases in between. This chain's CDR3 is CASSEGAETQYF. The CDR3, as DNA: TGTGCCAGCAGTGAAGGTGCGGAGACCCAGTACTTC.

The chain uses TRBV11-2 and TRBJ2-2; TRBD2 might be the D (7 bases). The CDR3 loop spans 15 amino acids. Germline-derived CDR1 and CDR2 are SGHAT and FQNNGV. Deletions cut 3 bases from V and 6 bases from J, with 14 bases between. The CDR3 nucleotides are TGTGCCAGCAGCTTTTCCGCGGGGGCCCCCGGGGAGCTGTTTTTT. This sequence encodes CASSFSAGAPGELFF.

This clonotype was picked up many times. The CDR3 DNA is TGTGCCAGCAGCTCGGGGGCGTGGACAGGGGGCTACGAGCAGTACTTC. Translated: CASSSGAWTGGYEQYF. The V call is TRBV7-9, the J call TRBJ2-7, with 10 bases that match TRBD1. CDR3 length: 16 residues. The V segment lost 4 bases and the J segment 3 bases; nucleotides outside the gene matches: 9. From germline, CDR1 is SEHNR and CDR2 FQNEAQ (reference sequence). Based on the CDR3 plus reference TRBV7-9 and TRBJ2-7, the full variable domain is DTGVSQNPRHKITKRGQNVTFRCDPISEHNRLYWYRQTLGQGPEFLTYFQNEAQLEKSRLLSDRFSAERPKGSFSTLEIQRTEQGDSAMYLCASSSGAWTGGYEQYFGPGTRLTVT.

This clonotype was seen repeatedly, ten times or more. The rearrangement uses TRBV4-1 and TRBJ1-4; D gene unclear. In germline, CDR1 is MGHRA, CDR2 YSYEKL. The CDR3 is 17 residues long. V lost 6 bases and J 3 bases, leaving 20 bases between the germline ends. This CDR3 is CASRAAGFETPNEKLFF. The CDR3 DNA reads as TGCGCCAGCAGGGCAGCGGGCTTTGAGACCCCTAATGAAAAACTGTTTTTT.

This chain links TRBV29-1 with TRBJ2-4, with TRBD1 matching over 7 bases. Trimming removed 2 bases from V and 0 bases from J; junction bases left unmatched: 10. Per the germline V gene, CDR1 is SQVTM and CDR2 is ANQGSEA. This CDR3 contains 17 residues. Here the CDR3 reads CSVESGGQGEAKNIQYF. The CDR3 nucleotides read TGCAGCGTTGAAAGCGGCGGGCAGGGGGAAGCCAAAAACATTCAGTACTTC. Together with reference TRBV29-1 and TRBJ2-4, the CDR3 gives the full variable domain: SAVISQKPSRDICQRGTSLTIQCQVDSQVTMMFWYRQQPGQSLTLIATANQGSEATYESGFVIDKFPISRPNLTFSTLTVSNMSPEDSSIYLCSVESGGQGEAKNIQYFGAGTRLSVL.

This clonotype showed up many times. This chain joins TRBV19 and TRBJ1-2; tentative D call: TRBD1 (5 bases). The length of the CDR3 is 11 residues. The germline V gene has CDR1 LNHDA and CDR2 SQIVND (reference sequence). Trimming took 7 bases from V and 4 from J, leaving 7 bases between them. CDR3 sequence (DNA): TGTGCCAGTAACGGGGGCTATGGCTACACCTTC. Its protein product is CASNGGYGYTF.

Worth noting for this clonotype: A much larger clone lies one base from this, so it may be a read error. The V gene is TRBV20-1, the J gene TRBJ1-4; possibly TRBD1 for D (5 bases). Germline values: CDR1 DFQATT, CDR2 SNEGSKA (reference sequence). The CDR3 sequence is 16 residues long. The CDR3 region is CSARGGGEATNERLFF. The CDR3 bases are TGCAGTGCTAGAGGAGGAGGGGAGGCAACTAATGAAAGACTGTTTTTT.

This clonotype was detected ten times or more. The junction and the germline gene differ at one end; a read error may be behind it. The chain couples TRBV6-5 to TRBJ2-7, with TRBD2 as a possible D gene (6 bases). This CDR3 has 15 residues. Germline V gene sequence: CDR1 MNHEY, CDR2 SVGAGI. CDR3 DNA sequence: TGTGCCAGCAGTTACTCTTGGGAGGTTTCCTCCGAGCAGTACTTC. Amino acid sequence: CASSYSWEVSSEQYF.

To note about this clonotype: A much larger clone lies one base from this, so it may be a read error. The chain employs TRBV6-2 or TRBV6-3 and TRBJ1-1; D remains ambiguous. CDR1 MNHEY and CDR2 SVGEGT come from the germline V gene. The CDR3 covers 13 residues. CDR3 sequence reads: CGSSPNLYTEAFF. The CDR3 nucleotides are TGTGGCAGCAGCCCAAATCTCTACACTGAAGCTTTCTTT.

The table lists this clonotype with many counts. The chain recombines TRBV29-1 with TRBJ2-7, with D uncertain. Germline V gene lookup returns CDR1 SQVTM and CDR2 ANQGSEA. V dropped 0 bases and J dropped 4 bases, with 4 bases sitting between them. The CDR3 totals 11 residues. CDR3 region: CSVEDRYEQYF. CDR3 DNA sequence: TGCAGCGTTGAAGACAGGTACGAGCAGTACTTC.

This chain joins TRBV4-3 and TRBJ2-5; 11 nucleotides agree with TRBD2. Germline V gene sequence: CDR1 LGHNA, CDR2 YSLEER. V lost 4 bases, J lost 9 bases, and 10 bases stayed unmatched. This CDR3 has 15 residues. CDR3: CASSPGLAGGSAQYF. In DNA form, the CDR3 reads TGCGCCAGCAGCCCCGGGCTAGCGGGGGGCTCCGCCCAGTACTTC.

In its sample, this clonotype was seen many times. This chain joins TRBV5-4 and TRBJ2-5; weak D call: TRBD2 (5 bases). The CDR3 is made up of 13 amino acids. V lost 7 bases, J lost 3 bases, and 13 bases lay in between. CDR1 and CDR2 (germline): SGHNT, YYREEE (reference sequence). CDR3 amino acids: CASAMAGEETQYF. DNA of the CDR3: TGTGCCAGCGCCATGGCCGGGGAAGAGACCCAGTACTTC. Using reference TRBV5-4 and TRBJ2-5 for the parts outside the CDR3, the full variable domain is ETGVTQSPTHLIKTRGQQVTLRCSSQSGHNTVSWYQQALGQGPQFIFQYYREEENGRGNFPPRFSGLQFPNYSSELNVNALELDDSALYLCASAMAGEETQYFGPGTRLLVL.

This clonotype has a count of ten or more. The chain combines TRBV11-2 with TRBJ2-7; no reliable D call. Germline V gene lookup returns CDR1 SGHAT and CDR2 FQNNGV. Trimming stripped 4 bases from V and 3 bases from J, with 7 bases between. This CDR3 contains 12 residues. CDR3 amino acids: CASSSDFYEQYF. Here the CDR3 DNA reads TGTGCCAGCAGCTCGGATTTCTACGAGCAGTACTTC.

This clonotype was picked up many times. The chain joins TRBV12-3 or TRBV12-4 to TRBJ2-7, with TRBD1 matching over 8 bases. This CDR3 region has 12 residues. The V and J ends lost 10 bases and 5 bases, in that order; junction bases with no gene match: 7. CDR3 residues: CATGQGVHEQYF. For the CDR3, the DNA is TGTGCCACCGGACAGGGCGTCCACGAGCAGTACTTC.

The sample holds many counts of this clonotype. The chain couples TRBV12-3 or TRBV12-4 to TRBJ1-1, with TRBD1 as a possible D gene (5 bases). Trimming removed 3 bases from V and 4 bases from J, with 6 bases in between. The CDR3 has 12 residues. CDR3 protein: CASSFGGTEAFF. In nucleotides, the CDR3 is TGTGCCAGCAGTTTTGGGGGCACTGAAGCTTTCTTT.

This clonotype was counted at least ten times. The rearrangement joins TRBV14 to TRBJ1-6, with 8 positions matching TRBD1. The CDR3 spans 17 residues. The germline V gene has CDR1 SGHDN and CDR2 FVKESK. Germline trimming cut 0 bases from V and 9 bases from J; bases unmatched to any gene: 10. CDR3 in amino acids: CASSQDFGQGALSPLHF. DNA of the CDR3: TGTGCCAGCAGCCAAGACTTCGGGCAGGGGGCGCTTTCACCCCTCCACTTT. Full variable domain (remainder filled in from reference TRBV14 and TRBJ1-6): EAGVTQFPSHSVIEKGQTVTLRCDPISGHDNLYWYRRVMGKEIKFLLHFVKESKQDESGMPNNRFLAERTGGTYSTLKVQPAELEDSGVYFCASSQDFGQGALSPLHFGNGTRLTVT.

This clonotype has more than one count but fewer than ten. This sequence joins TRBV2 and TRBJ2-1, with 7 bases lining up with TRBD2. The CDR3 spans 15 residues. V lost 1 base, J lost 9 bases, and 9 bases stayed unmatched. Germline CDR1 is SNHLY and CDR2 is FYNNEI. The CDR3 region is CASSEDARSGGEQFF. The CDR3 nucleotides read TGTGCCAGCAGTGAAGATGCTAGGTCGGGGGGTGAGCAGTTCTTC.

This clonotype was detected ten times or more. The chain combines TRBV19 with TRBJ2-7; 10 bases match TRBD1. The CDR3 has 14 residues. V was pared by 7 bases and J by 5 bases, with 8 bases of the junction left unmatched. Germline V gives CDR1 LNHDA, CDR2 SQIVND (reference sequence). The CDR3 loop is CASNAGQGMNEQYF. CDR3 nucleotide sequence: TGTGCCAGTAACGCGGGACAGGGGATGAACGAGCAGTACTTC.

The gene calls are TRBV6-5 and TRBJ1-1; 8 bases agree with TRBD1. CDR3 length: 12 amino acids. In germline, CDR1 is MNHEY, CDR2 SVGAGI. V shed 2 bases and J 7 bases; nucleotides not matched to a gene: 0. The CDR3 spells CASSYGTGEAFF. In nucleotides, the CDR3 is TGTGCCAGCAGTTACGGGACAGGTGAAGCTTTCTTT.

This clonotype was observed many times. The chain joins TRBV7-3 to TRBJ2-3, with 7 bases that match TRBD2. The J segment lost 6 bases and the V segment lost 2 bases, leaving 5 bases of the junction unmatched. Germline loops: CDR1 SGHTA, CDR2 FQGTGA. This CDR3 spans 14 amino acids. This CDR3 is CASSLWAGDDTQYF. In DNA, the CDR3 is TGTGCCAGCAGCTTATGGGCGGGAGACGATACGCAGTATTTT.